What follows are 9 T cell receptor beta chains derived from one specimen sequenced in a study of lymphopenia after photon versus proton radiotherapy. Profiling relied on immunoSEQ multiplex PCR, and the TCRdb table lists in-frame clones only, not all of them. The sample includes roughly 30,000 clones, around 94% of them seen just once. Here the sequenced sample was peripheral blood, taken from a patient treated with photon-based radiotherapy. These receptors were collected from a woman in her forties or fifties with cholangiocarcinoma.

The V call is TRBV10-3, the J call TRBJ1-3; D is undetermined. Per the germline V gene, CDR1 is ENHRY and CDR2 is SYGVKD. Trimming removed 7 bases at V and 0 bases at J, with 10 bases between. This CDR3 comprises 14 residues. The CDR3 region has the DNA TGTGCCATCACTACAGACAACTCTGGAAACACCATATATTTT. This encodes CAITTDNSGNTIYF.

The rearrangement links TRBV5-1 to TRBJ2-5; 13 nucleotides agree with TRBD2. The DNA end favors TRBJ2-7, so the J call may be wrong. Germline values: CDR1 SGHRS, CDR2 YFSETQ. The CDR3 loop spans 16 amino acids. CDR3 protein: CASSLGTRTSGSEQYF. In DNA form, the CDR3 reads TGCGCCAGCAGCCTGGGTACCCGGACTAGCGGGAGCGAGCAGTACTTC.

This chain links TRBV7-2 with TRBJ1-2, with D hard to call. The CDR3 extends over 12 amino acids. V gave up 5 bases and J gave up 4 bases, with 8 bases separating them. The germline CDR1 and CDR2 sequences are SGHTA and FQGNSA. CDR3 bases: TGTGCCAGCAGCCCTTACGCCTATGGCTACACCTTC. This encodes CASSPYAYGYTF.

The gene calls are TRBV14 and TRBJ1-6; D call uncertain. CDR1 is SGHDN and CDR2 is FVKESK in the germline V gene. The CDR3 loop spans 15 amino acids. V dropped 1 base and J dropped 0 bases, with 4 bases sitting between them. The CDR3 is CASSQGSSYNSPLHF. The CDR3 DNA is TGTGCCAGCAGCCAAGGGAGCTCCTATAATTCACCCCTCCACTTT. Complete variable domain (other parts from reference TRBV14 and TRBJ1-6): EAGVTQFPSHSVIEKGQTVTLRCDPISGHDNLYWYRRVMGKEIKFLLHFVKESKQDESGMPNNRFLAERTGGTYSTLKVQPAELEDSGVYFCASSQGSSYNSPLHFGNGTRLTVT.

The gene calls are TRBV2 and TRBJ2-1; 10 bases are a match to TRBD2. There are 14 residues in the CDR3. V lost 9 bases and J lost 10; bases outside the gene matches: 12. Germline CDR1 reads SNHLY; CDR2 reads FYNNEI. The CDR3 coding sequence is TGTGCCAGAGGGGAGAGCGGGGGGGCCTGGGAGCAGTTCTTC. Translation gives CARGESGGAWEQFF. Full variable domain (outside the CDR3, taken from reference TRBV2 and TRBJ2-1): EPEVTQTPSHQVTQMGQEVILRCVPISNHLYFYWYRQILGQKVEFLVSFYNNEISEKSEIFDDQFSVERPDGSNFTLKIRSTKLEDSAMYFCARGESGGAWEQFFGPGTRLTVL.

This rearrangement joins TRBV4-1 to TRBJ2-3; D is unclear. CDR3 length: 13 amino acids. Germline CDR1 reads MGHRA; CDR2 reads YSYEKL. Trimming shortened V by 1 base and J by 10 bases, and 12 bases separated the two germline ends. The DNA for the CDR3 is TGCGCCAGCAGCCAAGTGGGTTCCAGCGCGCAGTATTTT. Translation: CASSQVGSSAQYF.

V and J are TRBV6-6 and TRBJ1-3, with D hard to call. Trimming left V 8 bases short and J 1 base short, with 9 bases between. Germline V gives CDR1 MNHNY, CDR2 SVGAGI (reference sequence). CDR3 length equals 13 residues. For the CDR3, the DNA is TGTGCCAGCCGTTTGGGATCTGGAAACACCATATATTTT. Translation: CASRLGSGNTIYF.

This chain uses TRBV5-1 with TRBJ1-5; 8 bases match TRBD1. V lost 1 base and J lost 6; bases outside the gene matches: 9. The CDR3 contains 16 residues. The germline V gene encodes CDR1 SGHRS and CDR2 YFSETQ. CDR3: CASSLLPQGDGQPQHF. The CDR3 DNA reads TGCGCCAGCAGCTTGCTCCCACAGGGGGACGGTCAGCCCCAGCATTTT.

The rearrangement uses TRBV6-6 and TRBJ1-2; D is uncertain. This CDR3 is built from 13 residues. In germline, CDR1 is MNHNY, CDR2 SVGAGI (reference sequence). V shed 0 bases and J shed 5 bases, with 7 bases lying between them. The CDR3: CASSYSQGYGYTF. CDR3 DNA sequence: TGTGCCAGCAGTTACTCGCAAGGGTATGGCTACACCTTC.